This T cell receptor (beta chain) stems from a study of PD-L1 blockade in urothelial cancer. Study-level background: From 0 to 3 prior chemotherapy regimens had been given to the patients. The study recovered a median of 141,255 T cells per blood sample. Study-wide points: When pretreatment blood TCR clonality was below the median, it predicted better survival.

Only a few counts were recorded for this clone. Its specificity is unknown. The time point here: pretreatment peripheral blood. Each PCR received spiked synthetic TCR analog templates. Profiled with immunoSEQ multiplex PCR; TCRdb holds only in-frame clones, not every one. The table shows about 52,000 clones, with more than 80% occurring only once. J gave up 4 bases and V 3 bases, and 4 bases lay outside the gene matches. CDR3 length: 15 amino acids. Per the germline V gene, CDR1 is MRHNA and CDR2 is SNTAGT. The sequencing used PBMCs, collected around atezolizumab (anti-PD-L1) treatment. This TCR was recovered from a man aged 50-60 years with urothelial cancer. This chain connects TRBV6-4 to TRBJ2-3, with 10 bases identical to TRBD2. In nucleotides, the CDR3 is TGTGCCAGCAGTGAATCGAGCGGGGGGGCAGATACGCAGTATTTT. It translates to CASSESSGGADTQYF.